This TCR beta chain was observed in a study of T-cell reconstitution after alpha-beta-depleted transplantation in children. General study points: Where alpha-beta T cells came from about two months after transplant was reportedly several hundred expanded graft clones. Diversity of TCRbeta at day 60 was high in some patients, arising from surviving recipient T cells and thymic progenitors. At one year after transplant, newly produced T cells mostly accounted for T-cell counts and diversity.

Details on this clonotype: What it binds is not known.

For TCRbeta, the library was prepared with unique molecular identifiers. TCRdb processed the PCR reads anew with MiXCR; each CDR3 protein has one entry. The sample consists of about 900,000 distinct CDR3 sequences, around 30% of them appearing once. This CDR3 has 14 amino acids. The V and J ends lost 4 bases and 6 bases, in that order; junction bases with no gene match: 10. CDR1 and CDR2 (germline): SGHKS, YYEKEE (reference sequence). This sequence was found in a boy younger than two who had a stem cell transplant for SCID, so the T cells may come from the graft donor. The sequences come from PBMCs, mostly from graft donor cells, collected 360 days after TCRalphabeta/CD19-depleted stem cell transplant. The chain uses TRBV5-5 and TRBJ2-7, with 7 bases matching TRBD1. In nucleotides, the CDR3 is TGTGCCAGCAGCCGGACAGGAGAATTGAGCGAGCAGTACTTC. Translating it yields CASSRTGELSEQYF.